The 18 T cell receptor beta chains below were found in one sample sequenced in a study of T-cell memory formation after mild COVID-19. Using its own MiXCR run on the 5' RACE reads, TCRdb lists one record per CDR3 protein. The sample carries approximately 440,000 distinct CDR3 sequences, 20% recorded once. Sequenced material: PBMCs or a T cell subset sorted from them (not recorded which). All receptors come from an adult woman who had mild COVID-19 (a few samples of this study predate the infection). Cell type and time point are not known.

This clonotype has more than one count but fewer than ten. The chain is built from TRBV12-3 or TRBV12-4 and TRBJ2-2; 7 nucleotides agree with TRBD2. The length of the CDR3 is 14 residues. J gave up 0 bases and V 7 bases, and 2 bases lay outside the gene matches. CDR3 amino acids: CASKGLANTGELFF. The CDR3 DNA is TGTGCCAGCAAAGGACTAGCGAACACCGGGGAGCTGTTTTTT.

This clonotype turned up a few times. The chain combines TRBV24-1 with TRBJ1-1, with D perhaps TRBD1 (5 bases). V was clipped by 5 bases and J by 6 bases, with 15 bases between them. The CDR3 loop spans 14 amino acids. Germline CDR1 KGHDR, CDR2 SFDVKD. The CDR3 DNA reads as TGTGCCACCAGTGTCGGGGGAGAATACGCTGAAGCTTTCTTT. Translation: CATSVGGEYAEAFF.

A few counts support this clonotype. The chain couples TRBV12-3 or TRBV12-4 to TRBJ2-7; 10 bases fit TRBD2. This CDR3 is 15 amino acids long. V dropped 5 bases and J dropped 6; count of bases not matched to a gene: 10. The DNA of the CDR3 is TGTGCCAGCAGTCGATCTAGCGGGGGTCTGGGCGAGCAGTACTTC. Its translation: CASSRSSGGLGEQYF.

There are a few counts of this clonotype. V and J are TRBV20-1 and TRBJ1-6; 7 nucleotides agree with TRBD1. From germline, CDR1 is DFQATT and CDR2 SNEGSKA (reference sequence). The CDR3 contains 17 residues. Trimming cost V 0 bases and J 10 bases; bases outside gene matches: 15. Here the CDR3 DNA reads TGCAGTGCTAGAGATTCGGGCAGGGGGTTGGTAGGATCACCCCTCCACTTT. This translates into CSARDSGRGLVGSPLHF.

The V gene is TRBV9, the J gene TRBJ2-7; 7 bases align to TRBD2. This CDR3 spans 13 amino acids. Germline V gene lookup returns CDR1 SGDLS and CDR2 YYNGEE. V gave up 3 bases and J gave up 6 bases; unmatched junction bases: 6. The CDR3 region has the DNA TGTGCCAGCAGCGGCGGGACTACCTCCGAGCAGTACTTC. This sequence encodes CASSGGTTSEQYF.

This clonotype was detected ten times or more. The V gene is TRBV30, the J gene TRBJ2-3, with D perhaps TRBD2 (6 bases). V dropped 2 bases and J dropped 6 bases, with 12 bases sitting between them. The CDR3 loop spans 13 amino acids. Germline V gene sequence: CDR1 GTSNPN, CDR2 SVGIG (reference sequence). This CDR3 reads CAWSIRRGDTQYF. The CDR3 region has the DNA TGTGCCTGGAGTATCCGGAGGGGTGATACGCAGTATTTT.

This rearrangement joins TRBV7-2 to TRBJ2-2; a possible D gene is TRBD1 (5 bases). Germline loops: CDR1 SGHTA, CDR2 FQGNSA. CDR3 size: 16 residues. V lost 5 bases to trimming and J lost 1 base, with 14 bases between them. Here the CDR3 DNA reads TGTGCCAGCAGCGACCCAGGCAGGGTGAACACCGGGGAGCTGTTTTTT. It is translated as CASSDPGRVNTGELFF.

The chain is built from TRBV29-1 and TRBJ2-7, with a weak D call TRBD1 (5 bases). The CDR3 runs to 13 residues. The V gene lost 4 bases and the J gene lost 1 base, with 11 bases spanning the gap. Germline CDR1 and CDR2: SQVTM and ANQGSEA. The CDR3 loop reads CSVAPTVSYEQYF. CDR3 nucleotides: TGCAGCGTTGCCCCGACAGTTTCCTACGAGCAGTACTTC.

The V call is TRBV30, the J call TRBJ1-2; D is unresolved. The CDR3 length is 14 residues. Trimming took 0 bases from V and 0 from J, leaving 8 bases between them. Germline CDR1 is GTSNPN and CDR2 is SVGIG (reference sequence). The CDR3 DNA is TGTGCCTGGAGTGTAGGACTGACTAACTATGGCTACACCTTC. Translating gives CAWSVGLTNYGYTF.

This clonotype was seen more than once but under ten times. The V call is TRBV6-6, the J call TRBJ2-2; D is possibly TRBD2 (6 bases). This CDR3 is 12 amino acids long. Trimming stripped 7 bases from V and 15 bases from J, with 18 bases between. Germline loops: CDR1 MNHNY, CDR2 SVGAGI (reference sequence). The CDR3 reads CASNAGGELVFF. The CDR3 bases are TGTGCCAGCAACGCCGGAGGGGAGTTGGTGTTTTTT.

The rearrangement links TRBV20-1 to TRBJ1-5, with a tentative D call TRBD1 (5 bases). The germline CDR1 and CDR2 sequences are DFQATT and SNEGSKA (reference sequence). This CDR3 contains 15 residues. V lost 1 base to trimming and J lost 3 bases, with 13 bases between them. In DNA form, the CDR3 reads TGCAGTGCTAGAGTGGGGTGGGGGTCCAATCAGCCCCAGCATTTT. Translated: CSARVGWGSNQPQHF.

This sequence joins TRBV9 and TRBJ2-1; possibly TRBD2 for D (5 bases). The CDR3 length is 15 residues. Trimming cost V 0 bases and J 8 bases, with 15 bases left between them. Germline assignment: CDR1 SGDLS and CDR2 YYNGEE. This CDR3 reads CASSVVSAGVDEQFF. CDR3 in DNA: TGTGCCAGCAGCGTAGTTAGCGCCGGGGTTGATGAGCAGTTCTTC.

This clonotype occurred a few times. J is TRBJ2-1 and V is TRBV11-2; 7 bases fit TRBD2. The CDR3 totals 16 residues. Trimming removed 4 bases from V and 6 bases from J; junction bases left unmatched: 12. The germline V gene has CDR1 SGHAT and CDR2 FQNNGV. The DNA for the CDR3 is TGTGCCAGCAGCTCCCCCCGGGACTACCTCCTCAATGAGCAGTTCTTC. It specifies CASSSPRDYLLNEQFF.

This CDR3 is CASSHDGYTF. DNA for the CDR3: TGTGCCAGCAGTCATGATGGCTACACCTTC. The chain joins TRBV6-6 to TRBJ1-2; D unclear. CDR1 and CDR2 from the germline V gene are MNHNY and SVGAGI (reference sequence). This CDR3 is 10 amino acids long. The V gene lost 5 bases and the J gene lost 6 bases, with 4 bases spanning the gap.

This clonotype was counted many times. The gene calls are TRBV30 and TRBJ2-1; D unresolved. Trimming took 1 base from V and 0 from J, leaving 13 bases between them. The CDR3 totals 16 residues. The germline V gene encodes CDR1 GTSNPN and CDR2 SVGIG (reference sequence). Here the CDR3 reads CAWSGALTSSYNEQFF. The CDR3 bases are TGTGCCTGGAGTGGCGCCTTAACGAGCTCCTACAATGAGCAGTTCTTC.

The CDR3 spells CASSTLLRYEQYF. The CDR3 region has the DNA TGTGCCAGCAGCACCCTCCTCAGGTACGAGCAGTACTTC. The V call is TRBV6-6, the J call TRBJ2-7; D is ambiguous. CDR3 length: 13 residues. The germline V and J ends were trimmed by 6 bases and 4 bases, with 13 bases remaining between them. Germline V CDR1 and CDR2: MNHNY, SVGAGI (reference sequence).

In DNA, the CDR3 is TGCGCCAGCAGCTCGACACAGGGGATTTATGGCTACACCTTC. As protein: CASSSTQGIYGYTF. The V call is TRBV5-1, the J call TRBJ1-2; TRBD1 agrees at 7 bases. V dropped 3 bases and J dropped 5; count of bases not matched to a gene: 7. CDR1 is SGHRS and CDR2 is YFSETQ in the germline V gene. CDR3 length: 14 amino acids.

This clonotype was seen a few times. This chain connects TRBV4-1 to TRBJ1-2, with D hard to call. V was pared by 0 bases and J by 5 bases, with 7 bases between. CDR1 MGHRA and CDR2 YSYEKL come from the germline V gene. The length of the CDR3 is 13 residues. CDR3 DNA sequence: TGCGCCAGCAGCCAAGATGGCCGGTATGGCTACACCTTC. It codes for CASSQDGRYGYTF.